This T cell receptor (beta chain) was observed in a study of T cell repertoires in cytomegalovirus infection. Study information: Based on public TCR beta signatures, there were indications of CMV infection and of a matching HLA type.

There are 15 residues in the CDR3. Germline V CDR1 and CDR2: LGHDT, YNNKEL (reference sequence). The V segment lost 5 bases and the J segment 6 bases; nucleotides outside the gene matches: 6. General observations from the study: Pooled public TCR beta family frequency picked out CMV carriers with the relevant HLA. There were HLA-C-restricted CMV-specific TCR beta clonotypes dominating the ex vivo response.

TCRdb ran MiXCR on the reads and lists one entry per CDR3 protein. The data hold 450,000 to 600,000 distinct CDR3 sequences, with around 11% observed a single time. Comments on this clonotype: The antigen is unknown.

Sequences were obtained from PBMCs. This sequence was found in a human donor in good health (CMV status not recorded). Some clones in this sample may be carry-over from other donors' samples. The genes are TRBV3-1 and TRBJ2-2, with 10 positions matching TRBD1. The CDR3 nucleotides are TGTGCCAGCAGCTATGGACAGGGGGTGTCCGGGGAGCTGTTTTTT. Encoded protein: CASSYGQGVSGELFF.